This T cell receptor (beta chain) was documented in a study of blood T cell repertoires in COVID-19. Study background: From T cells, B-cell-depleted T cells, or PBMCs came the material, which was cDNA or gDNA.

Authors' data handling: Amplified reference gene primers provided the basis for estimating nucleated cell counts. Produced via immunoSEQ multiplex PCR; TCRdb's table is partial and in-frame only. The D gene and trimming were derived from the DNA, and the V and J assignments and clone size from that table. The sample gives around 220,000 clones, about four fifths of which show up once; under 10% is in the top ten. Enrolment of Seattle patients took place during active infection, and they were followed longitudinally. The V end was cut by 3 bases, the J end by 12 bases, with 14 bases between. This CDR3 comprises 12 residues. Germline CDR1 reads LNHDA; CDR2 reads SQIVND (reference sequence).

Sequencing input: peripheral blood. The chain uses TRBV19 and TRBJ1-1, with a weak D call TRBD1 (5 bases). The clonotype was recovered from a woman older than 75 with COVID-19, enrolled during active disease. CDR3 DNA: TGTGCCAGTAGTATGGGACTAAGTATGTCTTTCTTT. This codes for CASSMGLSMSFF.